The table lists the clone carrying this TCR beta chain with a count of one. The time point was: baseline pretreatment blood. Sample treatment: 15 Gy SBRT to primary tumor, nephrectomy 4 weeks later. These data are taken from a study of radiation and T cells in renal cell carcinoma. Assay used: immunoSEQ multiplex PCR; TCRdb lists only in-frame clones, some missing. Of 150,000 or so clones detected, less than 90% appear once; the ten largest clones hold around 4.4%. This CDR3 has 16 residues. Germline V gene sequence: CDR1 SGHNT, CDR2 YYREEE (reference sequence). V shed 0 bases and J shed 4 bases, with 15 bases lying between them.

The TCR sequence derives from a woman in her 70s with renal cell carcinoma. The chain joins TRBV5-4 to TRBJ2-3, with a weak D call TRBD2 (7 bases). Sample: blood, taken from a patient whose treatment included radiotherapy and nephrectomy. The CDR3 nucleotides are TGTGCCAGCAGCTTGGATGGGGGGGGGCCCGCAGATACGCAGTATTTT. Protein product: CASSLDGGGPADTQYF.